The next 10 T cell receptor beta chains were all read from a single sample in a study of blood T cell repertoires in COVID-19. Assay: immunoSEQ multiplex PCR; the TCRdb copy retains only in-frame clones and omits some. The data contain 150,000 to 200,000 clones, about 85% of them seen just once; the ten biggest clones take up approximately 0.99%. The sequenced material came from peripheral blood. All receptors come from a man aged 60-69 years with COVID-19, enrolled during active disease.

This clone turned up a few times. The chain couples TRBV4-1 to TRBJ2-7; 10 bases are shared with TRBD2. Germline loops: CDR1 MGHRA, CDR2 YSYEKL. V lost 1 base, J lost 3 bases, and 9 bases stayed unmatched. The CDR3 has 17 amino acids. The CDR3, as DNA: TGCGCCAGCAGCCAAGTCCTCCTAGCGGGAGCGAGCTACGAGCAGTACTTC. Protein sequence: CASSQVLLAGASYEQYF.

The rearrangement uses TRBV28 and TRBJ1-1; possibly TRBD1 for D (6 bases). Germline CDR1 reads MDHEN; CDR2 reads SYDVKM. Deletions cut 8 bases from V and 4 bases from J, with 14 bases between. The CDR3 covers 13 residues. CDR3 residues: CASGKGGGTEAFF. DNA for the CDR3: TGTGCCAGCGGGAAAGGGGGTGGCACTGAAGCTTTCTTT.

The CDR3 bases are TGTGCCAGCAGCCTAACTCAGGGTGGAAACACCATATATTTT. Protein: CASSLTQGGNTIYF. The J gene is TRBJ1-3, the V gene TRBV28; weak D call: TRBD1 (5 bases). Germline V gives CDR1 MDHEN, CDR2 SYDVKM. Trimming left V 6 bases short and J 3 bases short, with 12 bases between. This CDR3 is built from 14 residues.

The CDR3 sequence is CASSLALVFGETQYF. The CDR3 nucleotides read TGCGCCAGCAGCTTGGCCTTGGTTTTCGGAGAGACCCAGTACTTC. V usage is TRBV5-1 and J usage is TRBJ2-5; D gene ambiguous. Germline assignment: CDR1 SGHRS and CDR2 YFSETQ. The ends were cut back, 0 bases at V and 4 bases at J, with 13 bases in the middle. CDR3 size: 15 residues.

The J gene is TRBJ1-2, the V gene TRBV6-2 or TRBV6-3; 7 bases fit TRBD1. The length of the CDR3 is 15 residues. CDR1 and CDR2 (germline): MNHEY, SVGEGT. J was trimmed by 6 bases and V by 2 bases; bases with no gene match: 9. CDR3 loop: CASSYRGRPSDGYTF. CDR3 in DNA: TGTGCCAGCAGTTACAGGGGGCGCCCATCGGATGGCTACACCTTC.

This rearrangement joins TRBV2 to TRBJ2-7, with D possibly being TRBD1 (6 bases). Germline V gives CDR1 SNHLY, CDR2 FYNNEI. Trimming cost V 6 bases and J 2 bases, with 14 bases left between them. The CDR3 spans 14 residues. The DNA for the CDR3 is TGTGCCAGCAGCCGGGACACGATTACCTACGAGCAGTACTTC. Amino acid sequence: CASSRDTITYEQYF.

The V gene is TRBV19, the J gene TRBJ1-2, with D uncertain. Germline CDR1 reads LNHDA; CDR2 reads SQIVND (reference sequence). The CDR3 consists of 12 residues. The V end was cut by 1 base, the J end by 5 bases, with 5 bases between. CDR3 protein: CASSIGQYGYTF. The CDR3 DNA reads as TGTGCCAGTAGTATAGGGCAGTATGGCTACACCTTC.

The rearrangement uses TRBV3-1 (or the pseudogene TRBV3-2) and TRBJ2-5; TRBD1 might be the D (7 bases). The CDR3 runs to 15 residues. The V end was cut by 4 bases, the J end by 1 base, with 13 bases between. The germline CDR1 and CDR2 sequences are LGHDT and YNNKEL (reference sequence). CDR3 nucleotides: TGTGCCAGCAGCCCGCGACAGGGAGGCCAAGAGACCCAGTACTTC. Encoded protein: CASSPRQGGQETQYF.

This chain uses TRBV6-2 or TRBV6-3 with TRBJ2-7; D call uncertain. Trimming left V 6 bases short and J 2 bases short, with 5 bases between. CDR1 and CDR2 (germline): MNHEY, SVGEGT. CDR3 length: 11 amino acids. CDR3 coding DNA: TGTGCCAGCAGCCTCACCTACGAGCAGTACTTC. It specifies CASSLTYEQYF.

The J gene is TRBJ2-1, the V gene TRBV28; 10 positions agree with TRBD1. CDR1 and CDR2 (germline): MDHEN, SYDVKM. V lost 6 bases and J lost 5; bases outside the gene matches: 7. CDR3 size: 15 residues. The CDR3: CASRSTGGTHNEQFF. In nucleotides, the CDR3 is TGTGCCAGCAGATCGACAGGGGGCACACACAATGAGCAGTTCTTC.